The 28 T cell receptor beta chains below all came from one sample that was sequenced in a study of cytomegalovirus exposure and HLA in healthy donors. PCR employed 60 Vbeta and 13 Jbeta primers. The table came from immunoSEQ multiplex PCR; TCRdb's copy has only in-frame clones and leaves some out. In the table there are 140,000 or so clones, 80% to 85% of which are singletons. The source material was PBMCs. Every receptor here comes from a boy younger than 10 in good health and CMV-seronegative.

This rearrangement joins TRBV5-5 to TRBJ1-6, with TRBD1 identical over 7 bases. The length of the CDR3 is 15 residues. The germline CDR1 and CDR2 sequences are SGHKS and YYEKEE (reference sequence). V trimming: 1 base; J trimming: 8 bases; junction bases outside the gene matches: 6. The CDR3 DNA reads TGTGCCAGCAGCTTGTCCCACAGGGGATATTCACCCCTCCACTTT. Its protein product is CASSLSHRGYSPLHF. Looking up the rest from reference TRBV5-5 and TRBJ1-6 gives the full variable domain: DAGVTQSPTHLIKTRGQQVTLRCSPISGHKSVSWYQQVLGQGPQFIFQYYEKEERGRGNFPDRFSARQFPNYSSELNVNALLLGDSALYLCASSLSHRGYSPLHFGNGTRLTVT.

As for this clone: A junction end diverges from the germline sequence, so it may reflect a read error. The V and J genes are TRBV7-9 and TRBJ2-7, with 10 nucleotides matching TRBD2. CDR1 is SEHNR, CDR2 FQNEAQ, per germline (reference sequence). CDR3 length: 18 amino acids. The CDR3 nucleotides are TGTTCCAGCAGCCCCCCCCTAGCGGGGGCCCTTAGTCTCTACGAGCAGTACTTC. Its protein product is CSSSPPLAGALSLYEQYF.

The chain couples TRBV7-9 to TRBJ1-1; D not certain. Trimming stripped 3 bases from V and 2 bases from J, with 7 bases between. The V gene's germline CDR1 is SEHNR and CDR2 FQNEAQ (reference sequence). This CDR3 comprises 13 residues. The CDR3 reads CASSFLENTEAFF. CDR3 coding DNA: TGTGCCAGCAGCTTCCTAGAAAACACTGAAGCTTTCTTT.

The rearrangement uses TRBV6-5 and TRBJ2-7; 9 bases are shared with TRBD1. CDR3 length: 15 residues. The germline gives CDR1 MNHEY, CDR2 SVGAGI. V was clipped by 5 bases and J by 2 bases; unmatched bases: 7. CDR3 bases: TGTGCCAGCAGTCGGGGGACAGGGTGGACCTACGAGCAGTACTTC. It is translated as CASSRGTGWTYEQYF.

V and J are TRBV25-1 and TRBJ1-1, with 10 nucleotides matching TRBD1. V dropped 1 base and J dropped 4; count of bases not matched to a gene: 12. Germline V gives CDR1 MGHDK, CDR2 SYGVNS. This CDR3 contains 18 residues. This CDR3 is CASSESLTGGSSGTEAFF. CDR3 nucleotides: TGTGCCAGCAGTGAATCCCTGACAGGGGGCTCATCGGGCACTGAAGCTTTCTTT.

This chain joins TRBV5-1 and TRBJ2-3; weak D call: TRBD1 (6 bases). The CDR3 loop spans 16 amino acids. Germline assignment: CDR1 SGHRS and CDR2 YFSETQ. The V and J ends lost 0 bases and 6 bases respectively, with 17 bases between them. The CDR3 here is CASSLGHREGWDTQYF. The CDR3, as DNA: TGCGCCAGCAGCTTGGGACACAGGGAAGGGTGGGATACGCAGTATTTT.

The chain links TRBV28 to TRBJ1-2; TRBD1 is a possible D gene (6 bases). The V and J ends lost 5 bases and 8 bases respectively, with 12 bases between them. CDR3 size: 12 residues. Germline V gene data show CDR1 as MDHEN and CDR2 as SYDVKM. The CDR3 DNA reads TGTGCCAGCAGTGAGAACAGGGCAGGCTACACCTTC. Amino acids: CASSENRAGYTF.

The V call is TRBV25-1, the J call TRBJ2-1; 8 bases line up with TRBD2. The CDR3 sequence is 17 residues long. V lost 4 bases to trimming and J lost 5 bases; unmatched junction nucleotides: 13. The V gene's germline CDR1 is MGHDK and CDR2 SYGVNS. CDR3 amino acids: CASSAIPAREVHNEQFF. In nucleotides, the CDR3 is TGTGCCAGCAGTGCAATCCCCGCGCGGGAGGTGCACAATGAGCAGTTCTTC.

This clone has just a few counts. V usage is TRBV5-4 and J usage is TRBJ1-1, with no clear D. The V end lost 4 bases, the J end lost 1 base, and 5 bases lay between the germline ends. Germline V gives CDR1 SGHNT, CDR2 YYREEE (reference sequence). CDR3 size: 12 residues. The CDR3 DNA reads as TGTGCCAGCAGCCACAGGAACACTGAAGCTTTCTTT. This gives the protein CASSHRNTEAFF.

The sample holds one count of this clone. CDR3 sequence: CATKRWTSGNNEQFF. DNA of the CDR3: TGCGCCACCAAGCGATGGACTAGCGGGAACAATGAGCAGTTCTTC. This chain uses TRBV10-2 with TRBJ2-1; 12 bases map to TRBD2. The CDR3 runs to 15 residues. Germline trimming cut 10 bases from V and 5 bases from J; bases unmatched to any gene: 9. Germline V gene lookup returns CDR1 WSHSY and CDR2 SAAADI.

This chain joins TRBV7-3 and TRBJ1-2; possibly TRBD1 for D (5 bases). Germline values: CDR1 SGHTA, CDR2 FQGTGA. V shed 5 bases and J shed 2 bases, with 18 bases lying between them. The CDR3 has 16 amino acids. As DNA, the CDR3 is TGTGCCAGCAGCCGGGGGGGTAGCGGGCAAAACTATGGCTACACCTTC. As protein: CASSRGGSGQNYGYTF.

The J gene is TRBJ1-1, the V gene TRBV9, with D possibly matching TRBD1 (5 bases). Germline assignment: CDR1 SGDLS and CDR2 YYNGEE. The CDR3 is 13 amino acids. V was cut by 4 bases and J by 1 base, with 8 bases left in between. The CDR3 DNA reads as TGTGCCAGCAGCCCGCAGGGGAACACTGAAGCTTTCTTT. This gives the protein CASSPQGNTEAFF.

The rearrangement links TRBV12-5 to TRBJ2-3, with a tentative D call TRBD1 (5 bases). This CDR3 region has 15 residues. Trimming shortened V by 0 bases and J by 8 bases, and 15 bases separated the two germline ends. CDR1 is LGHNT and CDR2 is FRNRAP in the germline V gene. The CDR3 loop is CASGLVLDILGTQYF. As DNA, the CDR3 is TGTGCTAGTGGTTTGGTACTGGACATTTTGGGTACGCAGTATTTT.

The V and J genes are TRBV7-2 and TRBJ2-4; 12 nucleotides agree with TRBD2. The CDR3 has 16 residues. Germline values: CDR1 SGHTA, CDR2 FQGNSA. The V segment lost 5 bases and the J segment 6 bases; nucleotides outside the gene matches: 8. Here the CDR3 DNA reads TGTGCCAGCAGCCATCTAGCGGGGGGGGTTGGAAACATTCAGTACTTC. It specifies CASSHLAGGVGNIQYF.

The rearrangement uses TRBV4-2 and TRBJ2-3, with 9 bases fitting TRBD2. The V segment lost 2 bases and the J segment 3 bases; nucleotides outside the gene matches: 3. The CDR3 runs to 15 residues. Germline V gene lookup returns CDR1 LGHNA and CDR2 YNFKEQ. The CDR3 spells CASSQSSGRTDTQYF. The DNA for the CDR3 is TGTGCCAGCAGCCAATCCAGCGGGAGGACAGATACGCAGTATTTT.

This clone was counted once. The chain recombines TRBV6-5 with TRBJ2-5; 9 bases line up with TRBD2. The CDR3 loop spans 14 amino acids. The ends lost 9 bases at V and 4 bases at J; junction bases unmatched: 9. Germline CDR1 is MNHEY and CDR2 is SVGAGI. The DNA of the CDR3 is TGTGCCAGTCGCCGCGGGGGGGCGTTAGAGACCCAGTACTTC. This translates into CASRRGGALETQYF.

The chain links TRBV5-4 to TRBJ1-2, with D unclear. Deletions cut 3 bases from V and 2 bases from J, with 8 bases between. Germline lookup yields CDR1 SGHNT and CDR2 YYREEE (reference sequence). This CDR3 has 13 residues. The CDR3: CASSWASNYGYTF. The CDR3 DNA follows: TGTGCCAGCAGCTGGGCCTCAAACTATGGCTACACCTTC.

The J gene is TRBJ2-1, the V gene TRBV2; D is ambiguous. V lost 2 bases and J lost 14, with 10 bases in between. Germline CDR1 SNHLY, CDR2 FYNNEI. The CDR3 consists of 11 residues. This CDR3 is CASSETLDEFF. CDR3 coding DNA: TGTGCCAGCAGTGAAACCCTAGATGAGTTCTTC.

The chain links TRBV15 to TRBJ2-2, with D perhaps TRBD1 (6 bases). The CDR3 has 14 amino acids. Trimming took off 8 bases at V and 1 base at J, with 11 bases between the two ends. CDR1 and CDR2 from the germline V gene are LNHNV and YYDKDF (reference sequence). In DNA, the CDR3 is TGTGCCACCGGTGACAGGTTGAACACCGGGGAGCTGTTTTTT. Protein product: CATGDRLNTGELFF.

The chain combines TRBV5-1 with TRBJ2-3; possibly TRBD2 for D (7 bases). The CDR3 is 14 residues long. Germline V lookup: CDR1 SGHRS, CDR2 YFSETQ. The V and J ends lost 7 bases and 1 base respectively, with 13 bases between them. Here the CDR3 reads CASSAGAGTDTQYF. The CDR3 DNA is TGCGCCAGCTCCGCGGGGGCTGGCACAGATACGCAGTATTTT. Together with reference TRBV5-1 and TRBJ2-3, the CDR3 gives the full variable domain: KAGVTQTPRYLIKTRGQQVTLSCSPISGHRSVSWYQQTPGQGLQFLFEYFSETQRNKGNFPGRFSGRQFSNSRSEMNVSTLELGDSALYLCASSAGAGTDTQYFGPGTRLTVL.

The V call is TRBV4-2, the J call TRBJ2-2; the D gene is possibly TRBD2 (5 bases). Per germline, CDR1 LGHNA and CDR2 YNFKEQ. V was cut by 8 bases and J by 3 bases, with 10 bases left in between. The CDR3 is made up of 13 amino acids. The CDR3 region is CASGRSDTGELFF. The CDR3 bases are TGTGCCAGCGGTCGTAGCGACACCGGGGAGCTGTTTTTT.

This rearrangement joins TRBV7-6 to TRBJ1-6; D uncertain. Per germline, CDR1 SGHVS and CDR2 FNYEAQ. Trimming removed 2 bases at V and 9 bases at J, with 11 bases between. The CDR3 has 14 amino acids. The CDR3 region is CASSLNLSGSPLHF. In DNA, the CDR3 is TGTGCCAGCAGCTTAAATCTGTCGGGTTCACCCCTCCACTTT. The complete variable domain, with remaining parts taken from reference TRBV7-6 and TRBJ1-6, reads GAGVSQSPRYKVTKRGQDVALRCDPISGHVSLYWYRQALGQGPEFLTYFNYEAQQDKSGLPNDRFSAERPEGSISTLTIQRTEQRDSAMYRCASSLNLSGSPLHFGNGTRLTVT.

The V and J genes are TRBV10-3 and TRBJ2-2; D perhaps matches TRBD1 (6 bases). Trimming removed 6 bases from V and 1 base from J, with 12 bases in between. This CDR3 spans 15 amino acids. Germline CDR1 ENHRY, CDR2 SYGVKD. The CDR3 protein is CAISDRTQNTGELFF. Written as DNA, the CDR3 is TGTGCCATCAGCGACAGGACTCAGAACACCGGGGAGCTGTTTTTT.

CDR3 in amino acids: CASSVGRASGSGNTIYF. CDR3 nucleotide sequence: TGTGCCAGCAGCGTAGGACGGGCGAGCGGCTCTGGAAACACCATATATTTT. The gene calls are TRBV9 and TRBJ1-3; D is undetermined. Trimming cost V 0 bases and J 0 bases, with 13 bases left between them. Germline CDR1 is SGDLS and CDR2 is YYNGEE. This CDR3 is 17 amino acids long. Full variable domain (rest looked up from reference TRBV9 and TRBJ1-3): DSGVTQTPKHLITATGQRVTLRCSPRSGDLSVYWYQQSLDQGLQFLIQYYNGEERAKGNILERFSAQQFPDLHSELNLSSLELGDSALYFCASSVGRASGSGNTIYFGEGSWLTVV.

A few counts support this clone. This chain uses TRBV9 with TRBJ2-2; 10 bases match TRBD2. The V gene's germline CDR1 is SGDLS and CDR2 YYNGEE. The J segment lost 3 bases and the V segment lost 3 bases, leaving 5 bases of the junction unmatched. This CDR3 region has 16 residues. This CDR3 reads CASSASGGADTGELFF. The CDR3 region has the DNA TGTGCCAGCAGCGCCAGCGGGGGGGCCGACACCGGGGAGCTGTTTTTT.

V usage is TRBV12-5 and J usage is TRBJ2-2, with 13 bases that match TRBD2. The germline V gene encodes CDR1 LGHNT and CDR2 FRNRAP. The CDR3 covers 21 residues. Germline trimming cut 9 bases from V and 2 bases from J; bases unmatched to any gene: 21. The CDR3 loop is CASRIKPGGGTSGENTGELFF. CDR3 sequence (DNA): TGTGCTAGCCGAATAAAACCGGGGGGCGGGACTAGCGGGGAAAACACCGGGGAGCTGTTTTTT.

This sequence joins TRBV6-5 and TRBJ1-2; 10 bases agree with TRBD1. With V trimmed by 6 bases and J by 6 bases, 4 bases remained unmatched. The CDR3 spans 13 residues. Germline V lookup: CDR1 MNHEY, CDR2 SVGAGI. The DNA for the CDR3 is TGTGCCAGCAGCAGGGGGACAGGGGATGGCTACACCTTC. Amino acid sequence: CASSRGTGDGYTF.

CDR3 nucleotide sequence: TGTGCCAGCAGTTTGGACAACAGGGGGGAGACCCAGTACTTC. Protein product: CASSLDNRGETQYF. The J gene is TRBJ2-5, the V gene TRBV28; 8 nucleotides align to TRBD1. The germline V gene has CDR1 MDHEN and CDR2 SYDVKM. V lost 3 bases to trimming and J lost 5 bases; unmatched junction nucleotides: 5. The CDR3 is 14 residues long.